The present T cell receptor (beta chain) was sequenced within a study of CD8 T cells in Susac syndrome. This clonotype is a singleton in its sample. Roughly 0.45 to 1 ug RNA was reverse transcribed with random hexamers. By means of immunoSEQ multiplex PCR, TCR beta CDR3 spanning 54 Vbeta and 13 Jbeta underwent amplification. TCRdb reprocessed the immunoSEQ multiplex PCR reads via MiXCR and lists one record per CDR3 protein. The repertoire holds about 180,000 distinct CDR3 sequences, around 95% seen once, with 0.093% in the top ten. Trimming at V came to 6 bases and at J to 4 bases, leaving 17 bases not matched to a gene. In germline, CDR1 is SEHNR, CDR2 FQNEAQ (reference sequence). This CDR3 contains 17 residues.

The sample taken for sequencing was CD4+ T cells from PBMCs. The chain employs TRBV7-9 and TRBJ1-2, with TRBD1 matching over 7 bases. The sequence derives from a human donor with multiple sclerosis. The CDR3 is CASSSGTESFRGYGYTF. The CDR3 DNA reads as TGTGCCAGCAGTTCCGGGACAGAGAGCTTCAGGGGCTATGGCTACACCTTC.